This T cell receptor (beta chain) was captured by sequencing in a study of T cells after yellow fever vaccination. CDR3 length: 14 residues. Trimming took off 3 bases at V and 0 bases at J, with 11 bases between the two ends. Germline V gives CDR1 DFQATT, CDR2 SNEGSKA (reference sequence). This clonotype was seen ten or more times. Using its own MiXCR run on the 5' RACE reads, TCRdb lists one record per CDR3 protein. The sample has roughly 120,000 distinct CDR3 sequences; around 7.4% are singletons. The rearrangement joins TRBV20-1 to TRBJ1-2, with D hard to call. The specimen was CD4+ T cells sorted from PBMCs, collected more than 8 days after the first yellow fever vaccination. The receptor was isolated from a man younger than 35 who received the YFV17D yellow fever vaccine. The CDR3 bases are TGCAGTGCTAGGGAGGCCGCCTCTAACTATGGCTACACCTTC. Translating gives CSAREAASNYGYTF.